The 27 T cell receptor beta chains given below trace back to one sample, sequenced in a study of multiple sclerosis patients with progressive multifocal leukoencephalopathy. Time point here: approximately 12 months of natalizumab therapy. Profiled with immunoSEQ multiplex PCR; TCRdb holds only in-frame clones, not every one. In the table there are about 30,000 clones, nearly 90% of which are singletons. The sequences come from PBMCs, collected from a patient treated with natalizumab. Receptors were obtained from a human donor with multiple sclerosis.

V usage is TRBV4-1 and J usage is TRBJ1-3, with D perhaps TRBD1 (5 bases). Trimming removed 1 base at V and 1 base at J, with 17 bases between. CDR3 length: 18 residues. Germline assignment: CDR1 MGHRA and CDR2 YSYEKL. The CDR3: CASSQAVSAGQSGNTIYF. The CDR3, as DNA: TGCGCCAGCAGCCAAGCAGTCTCCGCGGGGCAATCTGGAAACACCATATATTTT.

The V call is TRBV28, the J call TRBJ2-7, with D uncertain. V lost 8 bases, J lost 0 bases, and 11 bases lay in between. The germline CDR1 and CDR2 sequences are MDHEN and SYDVKM. This CDR3 comprises 13 residues. The CDR3 loop reads CASGRTSSYEQYF. CDR3 coding DNA: TGTGCCAGCGGTCGAACAAGCTCCTACGAGCAGTACTTC.

V and J are TRBV19 and TRBJ2-1; D unresolved. This CDR3 has 17 residues. The V end was cut by 3 bases, the J end by 0 bases, with 15 bases between. Per germline, CDR1 LNHDA and CDR2 SQIVND (reference sequence). The CDR3 DNA sequence: TGTGCCAGTAGTATTATGGTCAGGCAGAGCTCCTACAATGAGCAGTTCTTC. This sequence encodes CASSIMVRQSSYNEQFF.

The chain recombines TRBV6-1 with TRBJ1-6; 7 positions agree with TRBD1. The CDR3 extends over 15 amino acids. V lost 0 bases to trimming and J lost 7 bases; unmatched junction nucleotides: 3. Germline V gene data show CDR1 as MNHNS and CDR2 as SASEGT. CDR3 sequence (DNA): TGTGCCAGCAGTGAAGCGTCGGGACAGAATTCACCCCTCCACTTT. Amino acid sequence: CASSEASGQNSPLHF.

This rearrangement joins TRBV6-1 to TRBJ2-3, with D unclear. Between the trimmed V and J ends, which lost 2 bases and 8 bases, there was a span of 8 bases. This CDR3 spans 12 amino acids. The germline V gene has CDR1 MNHNS and CDR2 SASEGT. CDR3 sequence reads: CASSENAGTQYF. CDR3 coding DNA: TGTGCCAGCAGTGAAAATGCCGGTACGCAGTATTTT.

This chain links TRBV7-9 with TRBJ1-2; TRBD1 matches at 8 bases. V was clipped by 4 bases and J by 0 bases; unmatched bases: 4. The CDR3 is 15 amino acids. Germline values: CDR1 SEHNR, CDR2 FQNEAQ (reference sequence). The CDR3 region is CASSSRTGTNYGYTF. The CDR3 bases are TGTGCCAGCAGCTCCAGGACAGGGACTAACTATGGCTACACCTTC.

The J gene is TRBJ2-5, the V gene TRBV5-1, with a possible D match to TRBD1 (5 bases). The germline V gene encodes CDR1 SGHRS and CDR2 YFSETQ. The CDR3 extends over 14 amino acids. Trimming shortened V by 0 bases and J by 3 bases, and 9 bases separated the two germline ends. Written as DNA, the CDR3 is TGCGCCAGCAGCTTGGAGGGCAGGGAAGAGACCCAGTACTTC. It codes for CASSLEGREETQYF.

The chain uses TRBV6-5 and TRBJ1-5; D gene ambiguous. V was pared by 0 bases and J by 6 bases, with 9 bases between. This CDR3 region has 14 residues. CDR1 and CDR2 (germline): MNHEY, SVGAGI. CDR3 protein: CASSYSGETQPQHF. As DNA, the CDR3 is TGTGCCAGCAGTTACTCGGGCGAAACTCAGCCCCAGCATTTT.

With respect to this clone: An end of the junction does not agree with germline; a read error may underlie this. The chain recombines TRBV2 with TRBJ1-1; 8 nucleotides agree with TRBD1. Germline loops: CDR1 SNHLY, CDR2 FYNNEI. The CDR3 contains 12 residues. CDR3 protein: CLRTGRNTEAFF. CDR3 nucleotides: TGCCTTCGGACAGGGAGGAACACTGAAGCTTTCTTT.

This chain links TRBV6-5 with TRBJ2-1, with no clear D. CDR1 MNHEY and CDR2 SVGAGI come from the germline V gene. V lost 4 bases and J 5 bases, leaving 9 bases between the germline ends. The CDR3 length is 13 residues. The CDR3 sequence: CASSSPYHNEQFF. CDR3 in DNA: TGTGCCAGCAGTTCCCCCTACCACAATGAGCAGTTCTTC.

The chain employs TRBV2 and TRBJ2-3; TRBD2 is a possible D gene (6 bases). CDR3 length: 13 amino acids. CDR1 and CDR2 (germline): SNHLY, FYNNEI. The germline V and J ends were trimmed by 6 bases and 5 bases, with 12 bases remaining between them. The CDR3 protein is CASRGLGGDTQYF. The CDR3 bases are TGTGCCAGCAGGGGGCTGGGGGGAGATACGCAGTATTTT.

The chain carries TRBV6-1 and TRBJ1-5; D gene ambiguous. The CDR3 totals 15 residues. CDR1 is MNHNS and CDR2 is SASEGT in the germline V gene. The V end was cut by 6 bases, the J end by 5 bases, with 17 bases between. CDR3 sequence: CASRAVQGGHQPQHF. The CDR3 coding sequence is TGTGCCAGCAGGGCCGTACAAGGAGGTCATCAGCCCCAGCATTTT.

CDR3 sequence: CASSLEPQQETQYF. CDR3 in DNA: TGCGCCAGCAGCTTGGAGCCCCAGCAAGAGACCCAGTACTTC. The chain is built from TRBV5-1 and TRBJ2-5; no reliable D call. Per germline, CDR1 SGHRS and CDR2 YFSETQ. This CDR3 is built from 14 residues. V was pared by 0 bases and J by 2 bases, with 8 bases between.

The chain carries TRBV28 and TRBJ2-3, with a possible D match to TRBD2 (6 bases). Per germline, CDR1 MDHEN and CDR2 SYDVKM. V lost 8 bases and J lost 0, with 9 bases in between. CDR3 length: 13 residues. The DNA of the CDR3 is TGTGCCAGCCGACTAGAAAGCACAGATACGCAGTATTTT. This codes for CASRLESTDTQYF.

This rearrangement joins TRBV23-1 to TRBJ2-3; D is perhaps TRBD1 or TRBD2 (5 bases each). TRBV23-1 is recorded as an ORF, its role being uncertain. V was cut by 2 bases and J by 3 bases, with 15 bases left in between. The CDR3 runs 16 residues. CDR3 nucleotides: TGCGCCAGCAGTCAAGCAGGGACGCCAAGAACAGATACGCAGTATTTT. Translation: CASSQAGTPRTDTQYF.

This chain joins TRBV6-1 and TRBJ1-2; no clear D. The germline gives CDR1 MNHNS, CDR2 SASEGT. There are 12 residues in the CDR3. The V end was cut by 3 bases, the J end by 4 bases, with 6 bases between. The CDR3 bases are TGTGCCAGCAGTGACGCCAGCTATGGCTACACCTTC. As protein: CASSDASYGYTF.

V and J are TRBV30 and TRBJ1-2, with D unresolved. Looked up from germline, CDR1 is GTSNPN and CDR2 is SVGIG (reference sequence). The CDR3 is made up of 12 amino acids. Between the trimmed V and J ends, which lost 3 bases and 4 bases, there was a span of 9 bases. The CDR3 here is CAWSLIGYGYTF. The CDR3 coding sequence is TGTGCCTGGAGCCTCATAGGCTATGGCTACACCTTC.

V and J are TRBV7-2 and TRBJ2-3; D is undetermined. Germline V gene data show CDR1 as SGHTA and CDR2 as FQGNSA. CDR3 size: 12 residues. Trimming took off 2 bases at V and 15 bases at J, with 15 bases between the two ends. CDR3: CASSLSKVEYYF. CDR3 sequence (DNA): TGTGCCAGCAGCTTATCCAAGGTGGAATATTATTTT.

DNA of the CDR3: TGCGCCAGCAGCTCCCGCACAGATACGCAGTATTTT. It encodes CASSSRTDTQYF. The rearrangement links TRBV5-1 to TRBJ2-3; D is uncertain. V shed 3 bases and J shed 1 base, with 3 bases lying between them. CDR3 size: 12 residues. CDR1 SGHRS and CDR2 YFSETQ come from the germline V gene.

This sequence joins TRBV5-6 and TRBJ2-7; D unclear. The CDR3 has 12 residues. V was cut by 4 bases and J by 3 bases, with 8 bases left in between. The germline gives CDR1 SGHDT, CDR2 YYEEEE. CDR3 bases: TGTGCCAGCAGCCTGACGGGCTACGAGCAGTACTTC. It encodes CASSLTGYEQYF. The variable domain in full, completed from reference TRBV5-6 and TRBJ2-7, reads DAGVTQSPTHLIKTRGQQVTLRCSPKSGHDTVSWYQQALGQGPQFIFQYYEEEERQRGNFPDRFSGHQFPNYSSELNVNALLLGDSALYLCASSLTGYEQYFGPGTRLTVT.

The count of this clone is one. This rearrangement joins TRBV7-2 to TRBJ1-2; maybe TRBD1 (5 bases). This CDR3 is 16 amino acids long. V was shortened by 2 bases and J by 2 bases, with 15 bases between the two germline ends. The germline V gene encodes CDR1 SGHTA and CDR2 FQGNSA. In nucleotides, the CDR3 is TGTGCCAGCAGCTTAAATCCCGACAGCAGAAACTATGGCTACACCTTC. Protein sequence: CASSLNPDSRNYGYTF.

This chain joins TRBV18 and TRBJ2-3, with D perhaps TRBD1 or TRBD2 (5 bases each). The V end was cut by 2 bases, the J end by 2 bases, with 8 bases between. Germline values: CDR1 KGHSH, CDR2 LQKENI. CDR3 length: 14 amino acids. CDR3 in amino acids: CASSPEGFTDTQYF. The DNA for the CDR3 is TGTGCCAGCTCACCAGAGGGGTTCACAGATACGCAGTATTTT. Variable domain in full (rest from reference TRBV18 and TRBJ2-3): NAGVMQNPRHLVRRRGQEARLRCSPMKGHSHVYWYRQLPEEGLKFMVYLQKENIIDESGMPKERFSAEFPKEGPSILRIQQVVRGDSAAYFCASSPEGFTDTQYFGPGTRLTVL.

This clone was found once. The CDR3 coding sequence is TGTGCCAGTTTACGGGATCAAGCGACGAATCAGCCCCAGCATTTT. This sequence encodes CASLRDQATNQPQHF. This chain joins TRBV19 and TRBJ1-5; D ambiguous. Between the trimmed V and J ends, which lost 8 bases and 4 bases, there was a span of 18 bases. This CDR3 has 15 amino acids. CDR1 and CDR2 from the germline V gene are LNHDA and SQIVND (reference sequence).

J is TRBJ1-2 and V is TRBV18; maybe TRBD1 (6 bases). This CDR3 contains 15 residues. Deletions cut 2 bases from V and 4 bases from J, with 14 bases between. CDR1 is KGHSH, CDR2 LQKENI, per germline. The CDR3 region has the DNA TGTGCCAGCTCACCAAGCACAGGGTATGCCTATGGCTACACCTTC. Translation gives CASSPSTGYAYGYTF. The variable domain in full, completed from reference TRBV18 and TRBJ1-2, reads NAGVMQNPRHLVRRRGQEARLRCSPMKGHSHVYWYRQLPEEGLKFMVYLQKENIIDESGMPKERFSAEFPKEGPSILRIQQVVRGDSAAYFCASSPSTGYAYGYTFGSGTRLTVV.

The chain carries TRBV11-2 and TRBJ2-3; tentatively, D is TRBD1 (6 bases). The germline V gene has CDR1 SGHAT and CDR2 FQNNGV. Deletions cut 5 bases from V and 2 bases from J, with 23 bases between. This CDR3 spans 18 amino acids. The CDR3, as DNA: TGTGCCAGCAGCCTAAAGAGCGGTGGGACGGGACACACAGATACGCAGTATTTT. It specifies CASSLKSGGTGHTDTQYF.

The V gene is TRBV28, the J gene TRBJ1-2; D possibly corresponds to TRBD1 (5 bases). The CDR3 runs to 13 residues. V lost 5 bases and J lost 1, with 8 bases in between. Germline V gene sequence: CDR1 MDHEN, CDR2 SYDVKM. The CDR3 nucleotides read TGTGCCAGCAGTGCCGACAGTAACTATGGCTACACCTTC. Translation gives CASSADSNYGYTF.

V gene TRBV2 combines with J gene TRBJ1-6; the D is unclear. This CDR3 has 10 residues. Germline values: CDR1 SNHLY, CDR2 FYNNEI. V lost 3 bases and J 14 bases, leaving 5 bases between the germline ends. CDR3: CASSDDALHF. The CDR3 bases are TGTGCCAGCAGTGATGATGCCCTCCACTTT.